The TCR beta chain described here comes from a study of monozygotic twins with inflammatory bowel disease. Overall study findings and caveats: Concordant and discordant twins showed no difference in repertoire similarity, possibly from limited power. Distinguishing T cell subtypes was not possible. The existence of one strong signal or clonotype linked to IBD lacked support.

As concerns this clonotype: Its antigen is undetermined.

The CDR3 runs 12 residues. The germline CDR1 and CDR2 sequences are MNHEY and SVGAGI. Template-switch reactions added UMIs with a 6-nucleotide sample barcode. Each CDR3 protein gets one entry in TCRdb, which reprocessed the 5' RACE reads and gives no DNA. Here the sample table reports around 450,000 distinct CDR3 sequences. The clonotype originates from a human donor with ulcerative colitis or Crohn's disease, or a healthy co-twin of an affected twin (not recorded which). This chain connects TRBV6-5 to TRBJ1-2. The material sequenced was blood. This CDR3 reads CASSPSPHGYTF.